These 21 T cell receptor beta chains were all obtained from the same sample, sequenced in a study of neurological immune-mediated disorders (dated by TCRdb to between 2018 and 2021). The receptor library was made with 5' RACE. The instrument given in TCRdb is Illumina HiSeq 2500. TCRdb redid the processing of the public reads, applying fastp at Q25 and MiXCR, and retained in-frame beta chains. A single entry per CDR3 protein holds the most common genes and DNA from its merged rows. This sample has tens of thousands of distinct CDR3 sequences in its table, and roughly 4% of those were observed once. The ten largest clonotypes hold less than 2% of the sample. Specimen: PBMCs. The receptors shown here come from a man younger than 45 with multiple sclerosis.

This clonotype has at least ten counts. The chain carries TRBV7-9 and TRBJ1-1; 8 bases match TRBD1. The junction had 6 bases not matched to a gene; V was cut back by 3 bases and J by 3 bases. CDR3 size: 15 residues. Per germline, CDR1 SEHNR and CDR2 FQNEAQ (reference sequence). The CDR3 region is CASSFTRGPDTEAFF. In DNA form, the CDR3 reads TGTGCCAGCAGCTTCACCAGGGGGCCGGACACTGAAGCTTTCTTT.

This clonotype was seen many times. The V and J genes are TRBV5-1 and TRBJ2-7, with no clear D. Germline V CDR1 and CDR2: SGHRS, YFSETQ. The CDR3 has 13 residues. Trimming took 2 bases from V and 5 from J, leaving 11 bases between them. CDR3 loop: CASSLKGRDEQYF. CDR3 sequence (DNA): TGCGCCAGCAGCTTAAAAGGTCGGGACGAGCAGTACTTC.

This clonotype was picked up many times. The CDR3 protein is CASSFGQNNQPQHF. The CDR3 region has the DNA TGTGCCAGCAGCTTCGGACAGAACAATCAGCCCCAGCATTTT. The chain joins TRBV3-1 to TRBJ1-5, with D possibly matching TRBD1 (6 bases). This CDR3 region has 14 residues. V lost 5 bases to trimming and J lost 3 bases, with 11 bases between them. Germline lookup yields CDR1 LGHDT and CDR2 YNNKEL (reference sequence). Supplemented by reference TRBV3-1 and TRBJ1-5, the full variable domain reads DTAVSQTPKYLVTQMGNDKSIKCEQNLGHDTMYWYKQDSKKFLKIMFSYNNKELIINETVPNRFSPKSPDKAHLNLHINSLELGDSAVYFCASSFGQNNQPQHFGDGTRLSIL.

This clonotype was found many times. CDR3 loop: CAISEFGGNTEAFF. CDR3 nucleotides: TGTGCCATCAGTGAGTTTGGGGGCAACACTGAAGCTTTCTTT. The rearrangement joins TRBV10-3 to TRBJ1-1; D perhaps matches TRBD1 (6 bases). The germline V and J ends were trimmed by 1 base and 2 bases, with 8 bases remaining between them. Germline V lookup: CDR1 ENHRY, CDR2 SYGVKD. This CDR3 is 14 amino acids long.

This clonotype has ten or more counts. This chain joins TRBV5-1 and TRBJ2-1; 12 bases match TRBD2. Germline V gene lookup returns CDR1 SGHRS and CDR2 YFSETQ. The CDR3 totals 16 residues. The J segment lost 0 bases and the V segment lost 6 bases, leaving 4 bases of the junction unmatched. The CDR3 sequence: CASTTTSGGSYNEQFF. The CDR3 DNA reads as TGCGCCAGCACCACGACTAGCGGGGGCTCCTACAATGAGCAGTTCTTC.

Ten or more counts support this clonotype. V is TRBV20-1 and J is TRBJ2-2, with 11 nucleotides matching TRBD2. In germline, CDR1 is DFQATT, CDR2 SNEGSKA (reference sequence). This CDR3 region has 17 residues. V trimming: 6 bases; J trimming: 4 bases; junction bases outside the gene matches: 13. CDR3 nucleotides: TGCAGTGCCAAGCGGCCTAGCGGGGGGTCAATCACCGGGGAGCTGTTTTTT. This translates into CSAKRPSGGSITGELFF.

In its sample, this clonotype was seen many times. The chain links TRBV7-9 to TRBJ2-1; the match to TRBD2 covers 12 bases. The junction had 5 bases not matched to a gene; V was cut back by 6 bases and J by 5 bases. This CDR3 region has 15 residues. Per germline, CDR1 SEHNR and CDR2 FQNEAQ (reference sequence). In DNA, the CDR3 is TGTGCCAGCAGGAGGACTAGCGGGGACAACAATGAGCAGTTCTTC. It is translated as CASRRTSGDNNEQFF.

This clonotype appeared many times. The V gene is TRBV30, the J gene TRBJ1-1; D ambiguous. Trimming stripped 5 bases from V and 11 bases from J, with 12 bases between. CDR3 length equals 10 residues. Germline values: CDR1 GTSNPN, CDR2 SVGIG (reference sequence). The CDR3 spells CAWGRGAAFF. As DNA, the CDR3 is TGTGCCTGGGGTCGGGGTGCGGCTTTCTTT.

The rearrangement joins TRBV5-1 to TRBJ1-2; D gene ambiguous. V lost 0 bases, J lost 4 bases, and 10 bases lay in between. Looked up from germline, CDR1 is SGHRS and CDR2 is YFSETQ. There are 14 residues in the CDR3. In nucleotides, the CDR3 is TGCGCCAGCAGCTTGGTGCAGACCCTCTATGGCTACACCTTC. Protein: CASSLVQTLYGYTF. Complete variable domain (other parts from reference TRBV5-1 and TRBJ1-2): KAGVTQTPRYLIKTRGQQVTLSCSPISGHRSVSWYQQTPGQGLQFLFEYFSETQRNKGNFPGRFSGRQFSNSRSEMNVSTLELGDSALYLCASSLVQTLYGYTFGSGTRLTVV.

CDR3 DNA: TGCAGTGCTACCATTAGCGGGACCAACACCGGGGAGCTGTTTTTT. Its translation: CSATISGTNTGELFF. This rearrangement joins TRBV20-1 to TRBJ2-2; 8 positions match TRBD2. CDR3 size: 15 residues. The V and J ends lost 4 bases and 2 bases, in that order; junction bases with no gene match: 6. Germline CDR1 DFQATT, CDR2 SNEGSKA (reference sequence).

Ten or more counts support this clonotype. V gene TRBV3-1 combines with J gene TRBJ2-3, with TRBD2 matching over 7 bases. Germline V gene sequence: CDR1 LGHDT, CDR2 YNNKEL (reference sequence). The trim removed 4 bases at V and 2 bases at J, leaving 9 bases unmatched. The CDR3 is 16 residues long. The CDR3 is CASSRDASGYTDTQYF. The CDR3 DNA reads as TGTGCCAGCAGCCGGGATGCTAGCGGATACACAGATACGCAGTATTTT.

This clonotype came up many times. The rearrangement joins TRBV3-1 to TRBJ1-1; D gene uncertain. In germline, CDR1 is LGHDT, CDR2 YNNKEL (reference sequence). The CDR3 has 14 amino acids. Trimming cost V 0 bases and J 1 base, with 6 bases left between them. The CDR3: CASSQEAPNTEAFF. The CDR3, as DNA: TGTGCCAGCAGCCAAGAAGCGCCGAACACTGAAGCTTTCTTT.

This clonotype was seen ten or more times. This chain links TRBV5-1 with TRBJ2-3; D call uncertain. Looked up from germline, CDR1 is SGHRS and CDR2 is YFSETQ. Trimming stripped 0 bases from V and 3 bases from J, with 11 bases between. The CDR3 has 15 amino acids. The DNA for the CDR3 is TGCGCCAGCAGCTTGGCCGCGGCAATGACAGATACGCAGTATTTT. The encoded protein is CASSLAAAMTDTQYF.

This clonotype has ten or more counts. The chain couples TRBV29-1 to TRBJ2-1; perhaps TRBD1 as D (6 bases). The CDR3 loop spans 11 amino acids. The V end lost 4 bases, the J end lost 9 bases, and 10 bases lay between the germline ends. Looked up from germline, CDR1 is SQVTM and CDR2 is ANQGSEA. The CDR3 sequence: CSVGGLGEQFF. CDR3 DNA: TGCAGCGTTGGGGGGCTGGGTGAGCAGTTCTTC.

The J gene is TRBJ2-2, the V gene TRBV7-9; D is uncertain. Trimming shortened V by 4 bases and J by 8 bases, and 5 bases separated the two germline ends. The CDR3 covers 11 residues. Per the germline V gene, CDR1 is SEHNR and CDR2 is FQNEAQ (reference sequence). The CDR3 loop reads CASSSRGELFF. Here the CDR3 DNA reads TGTGCCAGCAGCTCCCGAGGGGAGCTGTTTTTT.

At least ten counts were recorded for this clonotype. V and J are TRBV6-1 and TRBJ1-1; no reliable D call. The length of the CDR3 is 15 residues. The germline CDR1 and CDR2 sequences are MNHNS and SASEGT. V was shortened by 6 bases and J by 0 bases, with 14 bases between the two germline ends. The CDR3 loop reads CASRYGEGVNTEAFF. The CDR3 DNA follows: TGTGCCAGCAGATACGGGGAGGGCGTGAACACTGAAGCTTTCTTT.

This clonotype was counted at least ten times. The V call is TRBV5-1, the J call TRBJ2-1; 7 bases match TRBD2. V gave up 4 bases and J gave up 2 bases; unmatched junction bases: 6. The CDR3 runs to 15 residues. Germline CDR1 SGHRS, CDR2 YFSETQ. CDR3 in amino acids: CASSPQGGTYNEQFF. As DNA, the CDR3 is TGCGCCAGCAGCCCGCAGGGAGGGACCTACAATGAGCAGTTCTTC.

This clonotype was counted many times. This chain joins TRBV29-1 and TRBJ1-1; the D is unclear. The germline V and J ends were trimmed by 7 bases and 1 base, with 7 bases remaining between them. The length of the CDR3 is 11 residues. Per germline, CDR1 SQVTM and CDR2 ANQGSEA. CDR3 bases: TGCAGCGCCGTAGGGAACACTGAAGCTTTCTTT. This translates into CSAVGNTEAFF.

This clonotype was seen many times. V and J are TRBV20-1 and TRBJ2-3; D is uncertain. Trimming removed 2 bases at V and 2 bases at J, with 8 bases between. The CDR3 is made up of 13 amino acids. Germline CDR1 DFQATT, CDR2 SNEGSKA (reference sequence). The CDR3: CSARPGFTDTQYF. For the CDR3, the DNA is TGCAGTGCTAGACCTGGGTTCACAGATACGCAGTATTTT.

This clonotype was found many times. The chain employs TRBV7-2 and TRBJ2-7, with TRBD2 matching over 14 bases. V gave up 5 bases and J gave up 8 bases; unmatched junction bases: 5. This CDR3 contains 14 residues. From germline, CDR1 is SGHTA and CDR2 FQGNSA. In nucleotides, the CDR3 is TGTGCCAGCAGCCAAGGGACTAGCGGGAGAAAGCAGTACTTC. It yields the protein CASSQGTSGRKQYF.

This clonotype was seen at least ten times. This chain connects TRBV9 to TRBJ2-5; 11 bases line up with TRBD2. The CDR3 is 14 residues long. The J segment lost 5 bases and the V segment lost 3 bases, leaving 3 bases of the junction unmatched. Per germline, CDR1 SGDLS and CDR2 YYNGEE. The CDR3 here is CASSASGGKETQYF. The CDR3 region has the DNA TGTGCCAGCAGCGCTAGCGGGGGGAAGGAGACCCAGTACTTC.